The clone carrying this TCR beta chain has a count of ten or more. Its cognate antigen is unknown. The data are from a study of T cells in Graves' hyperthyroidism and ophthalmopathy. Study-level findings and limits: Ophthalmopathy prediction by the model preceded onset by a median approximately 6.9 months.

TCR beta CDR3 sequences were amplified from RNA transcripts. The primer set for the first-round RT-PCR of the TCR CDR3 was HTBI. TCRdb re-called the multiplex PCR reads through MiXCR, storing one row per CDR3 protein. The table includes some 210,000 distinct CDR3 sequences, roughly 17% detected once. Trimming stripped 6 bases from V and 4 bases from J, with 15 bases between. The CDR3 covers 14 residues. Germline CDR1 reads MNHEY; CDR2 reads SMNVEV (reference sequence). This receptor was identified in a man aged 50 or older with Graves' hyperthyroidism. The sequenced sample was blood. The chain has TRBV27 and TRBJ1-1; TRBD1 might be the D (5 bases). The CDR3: CASSLDRLGTEAFF. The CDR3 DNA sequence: TGTGCCAGCAGCCTAGACAGACTTGGCACTGAAGCTTTCTTT.